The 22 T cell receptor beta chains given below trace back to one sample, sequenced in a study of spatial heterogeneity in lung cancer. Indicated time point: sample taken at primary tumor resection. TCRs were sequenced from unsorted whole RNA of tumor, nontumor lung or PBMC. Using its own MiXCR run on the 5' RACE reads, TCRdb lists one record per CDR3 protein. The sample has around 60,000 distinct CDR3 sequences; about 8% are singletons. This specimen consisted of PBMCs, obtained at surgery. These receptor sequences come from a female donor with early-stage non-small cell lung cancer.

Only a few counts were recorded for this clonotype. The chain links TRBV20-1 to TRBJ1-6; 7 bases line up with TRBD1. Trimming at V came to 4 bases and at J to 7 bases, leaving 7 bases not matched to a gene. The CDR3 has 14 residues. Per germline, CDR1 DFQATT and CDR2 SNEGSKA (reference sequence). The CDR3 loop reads CSANLGGKNSPLHF. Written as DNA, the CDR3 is TGCAGTGCTAACTTAGGGGGCAAAAATTCACCCCTCCACTTT.

The CDR3 DNA is TGTGCCAGCGGCTACGCACAGGGGGCGTTCGGCTACACCTTC. As protein: CASGYAQGAFGYTF. The chain is built from TRBV7-9 and TRBJ1-2; 9 bases line up with TRBD1. The CDR3 runs to 14 residues. Germline V gives CDR1 SEHNR, CDR2 FQNEAQ (reference sequence). Trimming cost V 8 bases and J 8 bases; bases outside gene matches: 12.

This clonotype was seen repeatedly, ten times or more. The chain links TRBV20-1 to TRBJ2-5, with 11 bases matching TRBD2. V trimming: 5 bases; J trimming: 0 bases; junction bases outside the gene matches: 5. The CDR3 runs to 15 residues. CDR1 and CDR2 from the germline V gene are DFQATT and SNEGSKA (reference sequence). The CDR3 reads CSALSGGANQETQYF. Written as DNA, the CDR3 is TGCAGTGCTCTTAGCGGGGGGGCAAACCAAGAGACCCAGTACTTC.

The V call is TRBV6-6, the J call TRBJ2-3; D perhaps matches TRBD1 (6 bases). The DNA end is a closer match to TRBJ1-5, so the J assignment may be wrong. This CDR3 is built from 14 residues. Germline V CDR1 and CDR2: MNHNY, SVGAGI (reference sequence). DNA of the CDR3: TGTGCCAGCACCTTTACAGGGAGCACAGATACGCAGCATTTT. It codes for CASTFTGSTDTQHF.

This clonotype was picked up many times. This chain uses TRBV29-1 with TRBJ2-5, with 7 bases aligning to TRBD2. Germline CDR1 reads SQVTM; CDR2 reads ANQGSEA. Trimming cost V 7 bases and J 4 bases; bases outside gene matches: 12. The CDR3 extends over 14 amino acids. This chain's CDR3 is CSALWGRGGETQYF. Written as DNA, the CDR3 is TGCAGCGCCCTATGGGGGAGGGGAGGAGAGACCCAGTACTTC.

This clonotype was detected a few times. CDR3 sequence reads: CASAGTGNTGELFF. DNA for the CDR3: TGTGCCAGCGCCGGGACAGGGAACACCGGGGAGCTGTTTTTT. V gene TRBV9 combines with J gene TRBJ2-2; the match to TRBD1 covers 8 bases. The CDR3 length is 14 residues. The V and J ends lost 7 bases and 1 base, in that order; junction bases with no gene match: 3. CDR1 is SGDLS, CDR2 YYNGEE, per germline.

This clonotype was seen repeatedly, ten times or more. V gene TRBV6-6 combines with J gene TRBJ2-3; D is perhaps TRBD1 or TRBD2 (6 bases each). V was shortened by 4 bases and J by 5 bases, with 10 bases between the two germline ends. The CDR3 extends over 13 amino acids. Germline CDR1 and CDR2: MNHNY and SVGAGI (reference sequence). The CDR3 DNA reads TGTGCCAGCAGTTGGGGGGCTGGAGATACGCAGTATTTT. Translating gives CASSWGAGDTQYF.

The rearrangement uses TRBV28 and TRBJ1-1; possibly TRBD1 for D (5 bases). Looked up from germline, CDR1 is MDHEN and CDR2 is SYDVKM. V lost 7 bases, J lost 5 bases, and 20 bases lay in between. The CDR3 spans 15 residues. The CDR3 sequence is CASTETGLRTTEAFF. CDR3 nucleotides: TGTGCCAGCACCGAAACAGGACTGCGAACGACTGAAGCTTTCTTT.

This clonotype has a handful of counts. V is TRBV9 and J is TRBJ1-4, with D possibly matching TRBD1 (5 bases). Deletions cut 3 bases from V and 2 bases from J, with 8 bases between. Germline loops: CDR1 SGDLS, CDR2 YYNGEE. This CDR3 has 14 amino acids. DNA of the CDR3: TGTGCCAGCAGCGGGGGCCCGACTAATGAAAAACTGTTTTTT. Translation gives CASSGGPTNEKLFF.

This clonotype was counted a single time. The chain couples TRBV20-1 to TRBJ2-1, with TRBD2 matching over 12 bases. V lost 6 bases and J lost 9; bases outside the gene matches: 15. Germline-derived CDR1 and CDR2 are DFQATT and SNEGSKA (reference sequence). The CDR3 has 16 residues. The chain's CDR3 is CSALTPGLAGGIEQFF. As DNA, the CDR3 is TGCAGTGCACTTACCCCGGGACTAGCGGGCGGAATTGAGCAGTTCTTC.

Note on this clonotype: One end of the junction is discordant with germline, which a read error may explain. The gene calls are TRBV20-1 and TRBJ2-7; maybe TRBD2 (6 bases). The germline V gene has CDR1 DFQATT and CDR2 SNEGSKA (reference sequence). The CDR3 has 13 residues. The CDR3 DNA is TGCAGTGCTACCGGGACTCCAACCTATGAGCAGTACTTC. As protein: CSATGTPTYEQYF.

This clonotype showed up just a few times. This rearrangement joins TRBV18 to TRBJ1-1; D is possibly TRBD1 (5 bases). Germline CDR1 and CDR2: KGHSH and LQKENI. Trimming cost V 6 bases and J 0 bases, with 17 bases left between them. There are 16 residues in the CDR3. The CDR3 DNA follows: TGTGCCAGCTCCGACAGCGCCCCCGGATTGAACACTGAAGCTTTCTTT. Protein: CASSDSAPGLNTEAFF.

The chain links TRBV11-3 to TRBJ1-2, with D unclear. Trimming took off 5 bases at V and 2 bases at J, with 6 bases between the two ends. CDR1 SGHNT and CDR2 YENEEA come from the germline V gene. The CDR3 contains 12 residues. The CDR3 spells CASSQQNYGYTF. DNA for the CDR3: TGTGCCAGCAGCCAGCAAAACTATGGCTACACCTTC. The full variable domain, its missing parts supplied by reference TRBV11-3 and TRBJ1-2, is EAGVVQSPRYKIIEKKQPVAFWCNPISGHNTLYWYLQNLGQGPELLIRYENEEAVDDSQLPKDRFSAERLKGVDSTLKIQPAELGDSAVYLCASSQQNYGYTFGSGTRLTVV.

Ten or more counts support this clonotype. DNA of the CDR3: TGTGCCATCTGGGATCTGGGATGGGCGGATGGCTACACCTTC. Its protein is CAIWDLGWADGYTF. This chain connects TRBV10-3 to TRBJ1-2, with no clear D. Trimming took off 8 bases at V and 6 bases at J, with 19 bases between the two ends. This CDR3 spans 14 amino acids. From germline, CDR1 is ENHRY and CDR2 SYGVKD.

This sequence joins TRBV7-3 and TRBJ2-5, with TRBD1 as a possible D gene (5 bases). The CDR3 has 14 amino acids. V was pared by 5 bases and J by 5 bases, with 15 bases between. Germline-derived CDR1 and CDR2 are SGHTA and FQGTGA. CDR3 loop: CASSGSGHVETQYF. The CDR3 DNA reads TGTGCCAGCAGCGGTTCTGGACATGTCGAGACCCAGTACTTC.

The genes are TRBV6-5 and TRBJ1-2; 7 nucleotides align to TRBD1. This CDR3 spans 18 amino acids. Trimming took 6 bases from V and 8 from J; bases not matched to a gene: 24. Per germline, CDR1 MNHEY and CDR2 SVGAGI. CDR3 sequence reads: CASSRKRQGQYSFGGYTF. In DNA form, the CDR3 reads TGTGCCAGCAGCCGTAAACGACAGGGACAGTACTCCTTCGGCGGCTACACCTTC.

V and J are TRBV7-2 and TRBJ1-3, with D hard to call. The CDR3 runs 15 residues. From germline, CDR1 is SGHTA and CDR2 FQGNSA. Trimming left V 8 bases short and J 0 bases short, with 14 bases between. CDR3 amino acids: CASGHQLSSGNTIYF. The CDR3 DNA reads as TGTGCCAGCGGGCATCAACTAAGCTCTGGAAACACCATATATTTT.

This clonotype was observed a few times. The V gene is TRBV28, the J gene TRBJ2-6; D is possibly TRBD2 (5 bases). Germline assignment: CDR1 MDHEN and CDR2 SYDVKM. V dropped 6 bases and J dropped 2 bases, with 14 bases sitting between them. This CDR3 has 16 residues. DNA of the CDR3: TGTGCCAGCAGATCGCCGGGGAAGGCTGGGGCCAACGTCCTGACTTTC. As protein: CASRSPGKAGANVLTF.

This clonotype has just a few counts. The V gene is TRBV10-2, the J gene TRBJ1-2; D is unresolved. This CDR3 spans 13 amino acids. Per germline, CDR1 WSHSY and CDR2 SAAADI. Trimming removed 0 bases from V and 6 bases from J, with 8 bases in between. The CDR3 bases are TGCGCCAGCAGTGAGTCGATAGTCAATGGCTACACCTTC. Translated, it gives CASSESIVNGYTF.

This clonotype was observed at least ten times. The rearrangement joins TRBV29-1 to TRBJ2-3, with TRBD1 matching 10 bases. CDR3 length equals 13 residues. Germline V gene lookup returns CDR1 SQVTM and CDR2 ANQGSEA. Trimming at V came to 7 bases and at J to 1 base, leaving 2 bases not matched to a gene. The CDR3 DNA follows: TGCAGCGAGACAGGGGGCGGCACAGATACGCAGTATTTT. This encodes CSETGGGTDTQYF.

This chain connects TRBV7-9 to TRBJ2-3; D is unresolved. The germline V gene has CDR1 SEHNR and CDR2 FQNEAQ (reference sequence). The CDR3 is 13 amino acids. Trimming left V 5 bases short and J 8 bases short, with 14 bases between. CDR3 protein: CASSRNHNATQYF. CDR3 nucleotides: TGTGCCAGCAGCCGAAACCATAACGCTACGCAGTATTTT.

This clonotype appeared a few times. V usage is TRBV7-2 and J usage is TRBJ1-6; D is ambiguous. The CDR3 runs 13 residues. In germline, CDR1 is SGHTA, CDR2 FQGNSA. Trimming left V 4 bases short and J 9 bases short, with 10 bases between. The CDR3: CASSSQGVSPLHF. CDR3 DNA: TGTGCCAGCAGCTCCCAAGGCGTTTCACCCCTCCACTTT.